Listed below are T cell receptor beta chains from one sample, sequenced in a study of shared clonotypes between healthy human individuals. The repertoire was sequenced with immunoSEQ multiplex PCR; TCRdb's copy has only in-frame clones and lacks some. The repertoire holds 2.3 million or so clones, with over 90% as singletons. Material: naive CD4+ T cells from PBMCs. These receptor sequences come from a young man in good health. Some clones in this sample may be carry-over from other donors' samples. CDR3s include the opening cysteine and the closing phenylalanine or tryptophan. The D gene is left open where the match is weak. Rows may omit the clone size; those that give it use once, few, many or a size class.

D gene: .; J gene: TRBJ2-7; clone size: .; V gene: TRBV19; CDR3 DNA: TGTGCCAGTAGTCCCGGCGGGTTTTACGAGCAGTACTTC; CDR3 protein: CASSPGGFYEQYF
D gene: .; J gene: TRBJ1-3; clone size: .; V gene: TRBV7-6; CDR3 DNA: TGTGCCAGCAGCTTAGCGGGAGTCAGAGCCTCTGGAAACACCATATATTTT; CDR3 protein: CASSLAGVRASGNTIYF
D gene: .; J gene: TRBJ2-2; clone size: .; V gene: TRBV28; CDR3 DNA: TGTGCCAGCAGTTTGCCAGCCGCGAACACCGGGGAGCTGTTTTTT; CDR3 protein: CASSLPAANTGELFF
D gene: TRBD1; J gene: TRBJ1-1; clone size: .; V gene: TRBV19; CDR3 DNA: TGTGCCAGTAGTACCCGACAGGGTTACACTGAAGCTTTCTTT; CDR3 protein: CASSTRQGYTEAFF
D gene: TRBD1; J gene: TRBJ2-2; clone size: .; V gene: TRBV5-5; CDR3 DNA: TGTGCCAGCAGCCCGACAGGGTCCACCGGGGAGCTGTTTTTT; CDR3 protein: CASSPTGSTGELFF
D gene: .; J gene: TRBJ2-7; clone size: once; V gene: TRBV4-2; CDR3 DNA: TGTGCCAGCAGCCAGACCGGGGCTTCCTACGAGCAGTACTTC; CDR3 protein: CASSQTGASYEQYF
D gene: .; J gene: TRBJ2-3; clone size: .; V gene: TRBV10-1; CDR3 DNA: TGCGCCAGCAGCCTCTACAGGAGTTCTAGCACAGATACGCAGTATTTT; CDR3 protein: CASSLYRSSSTDTQYF
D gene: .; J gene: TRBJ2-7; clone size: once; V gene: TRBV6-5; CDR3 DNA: TGTGCCAGCAGTTACTCGAAGGCGAGCGGGCAGGGCTACTTC; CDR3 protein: CASSYSKASGQGYF
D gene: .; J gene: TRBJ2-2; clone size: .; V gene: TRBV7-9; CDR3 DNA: TGTGCCAGCAGCTTAATTCCTAGCACGGACACCGGGGAGCTGTTTTTT; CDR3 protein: CASSLIPSTDTGELFF
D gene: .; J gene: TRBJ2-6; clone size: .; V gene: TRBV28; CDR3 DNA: TGTGCCAGCAGTTTAGGGTCCGGGTCTGGGGCCAACGTCCTGACTTTC; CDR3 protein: CASSLGSGSGANVLTF
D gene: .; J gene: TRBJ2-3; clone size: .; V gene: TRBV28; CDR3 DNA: TGTGCCAGCAGCCCATCGGTCACATATACGCAGTATTTT; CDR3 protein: CASSPSVTYTQYF
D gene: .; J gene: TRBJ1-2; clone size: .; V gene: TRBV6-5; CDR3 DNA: TGTGCCAGCAGGTTAGCTAACTATGGCTACACCTTC; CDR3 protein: CASRLANYGYTF
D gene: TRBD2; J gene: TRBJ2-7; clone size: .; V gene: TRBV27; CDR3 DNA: TGTGCCAGCAGGGGTGGTGCTAGCGGATTATACGAGCAGTACTTC; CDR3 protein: CASRGGASGLYEQYF
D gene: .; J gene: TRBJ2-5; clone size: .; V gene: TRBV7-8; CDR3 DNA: TGTGCCAGCCGAATGGGGGCGCAAGAGACCCAGTACTTC; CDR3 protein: CASRMGAQETQYF
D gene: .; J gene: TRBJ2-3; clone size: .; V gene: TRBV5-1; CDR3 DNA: TGCGCCAGCAGTTTGACAGATACGCAGTATTTT; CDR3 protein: CASSLTDTQYF